Below, 7 T cell receptor beta chains from the same sample are listed, as sequenced in a study of identical twins. TCRdb re-derived calls from the 5' RACE reads in MiXCR, one entry per CDR3 protein. The data show about 530,000 distinct CDR3 sequences, with 20% to 25% seen just once and approximately 0.49% held by the top ten. These records were also assigned to another study, of yellow fever vaccine responses in identical twins.

Source material: CD4+ T cells sorted from blood. The receptors were gathered from a woman under 30 in good health.

This clonotype was seen many times. The gene calls are TRBV12-3 or TRBV12-4 and TRBJ1-2; 7 nucleotides agree with TRBD1. The CDR3 extends over 13 amino acids. Trimming took 3 bases from V and 3 from J; bases not matched to a gene: 1. Written as DNA, the CDR3 is TGTGCCAGCAGTTTCCAGGGGGACTATGGCTACACCTTC. Translated, it gives CASSFQGDYGYTF.

The chain combines TRBV3-1 with TRBJ2-1, with 7 bases matching TRBD2. The V gene's germline CDR1 is LGHDT and CDR2 YNNKEL (reference sequence). The CDR3 is 15 residues long. Trimming cost V 3 bases and J 2 bases; bases outside gene matches: 4. CDR3 bases: TGTGCCAGCAGCCAGCGGGAGCTCCCCTACAATGAGCAGTTCTTC. This encodes CASSQRELPYNEQFF.

This clonotype showed up just a few times. J is TRBJ1-2 and V is TRBV3-1; D possibly corresponds to TRBD1 (5 bases). Germline CDR1 and CDR2: LGHDT and YNNKEL (reference sequence). Trimming removed 7 bases from V and 2 bases from J, with 8 bases in between. The CDR3 consists of 12 residues. Here the CDR3 reads CASTRGNYGYTF. CDR3 sequence (DNA): TGTGCCAGCACCCGGGGGAACTATGGCTACACCTTC.

This clonotype was recorded a few times. This sequence joins TRBV18 and TRBJ2-1, with D possibly TRBD1 on 6 matching bases. Trimming took off 4 bases at V and 8 bases at J, with 9 bases between the two ends. Germline V gene lookup returns CDR1 KGHSH and CDR2 LQKENI. The CDR3 extends over 12 amino acids. In nucleotides, the CDR3 is TGTGCCAGCTCACAGGGGGTCGATGAGCAGTTCTTC. Its protein is CASSQGVDEQFF. Full variable domain (outside the CDR3, taken from reference TRBV18 and TRBJ2-1): NAGVMQNPRHLVRRRGQEARLRCSPMKGHSHVYWYRQLPEEGLKFMVYLQKENIIDESGMPKERFSAEFPKEGPSILRIQQVVRGDSAAYFCASSQGVDEQFFGPGTRLTVL.

This clonotype has just a few counts. The chain combines TRBV7-9 with TRBJ1-1; weak D call: TRBD1 (5 bases). Trimming took off 5 bases at V and 1 base at J, with 11 bases between the two ends. This CDR3 comprises 14 residues. Germline V gene lookup returns CDR1 SEHNR and CDR2 FQNEAQ (reference sequence). CDR3 sequence: CASSGRVPNTEAFF. For the CDR3, the DNA is TGTGCCAGCAGCGGCAGGGTCCCGAACACTGAAGCTTTCTTT.

This clonotype was found many times. The chain employs TRBV10-3 and TRBJ2-5, with unresolved D. The ends were cut back, 0 bases at V and 2 bases at J, with 7 bases in the middle. Germline CDR1 is ENHRY and CDR2 is SYGVKD. The CDR3 is 14 amino acids. CDR3 sequence reads: CAISESGRQETQYF. The CDR3 nucleotides read TGTGCCATCAGTGAGTCCGGCAGACAAGAGACCCAGTACTTC.

This sequence joins TRBV25-1 and TRBJ2-1; 8 bases agree with TRBD2. Per the germline V gene, CDR1 is MGHDK and CDR2 is SYGVNS. Trimming cost V 3 bases and J 0 bases; bases outside gene matches: 13. The CDR3 spans 19 residues. CDR3 loop: CASSDGLAGGGISYNEQFF. In nucleotides, the CDR3 is TGTGCCAGCAGTGATGGGCTAGCGGGCGGTGGGATCTCCTACAATGAGCAGTTCTTC. Variable domain in full (rest from reference TRBV25-1 and TRBJ2-1): EADIYQTPRYLVIGTGKKITLECSQTMGHDKMYWYQQDPGMELHLIHYSYGVNSTEKGDLSSESTVSRIRTEHFPLTLESARPSHTSQYLCASSDGLAGGGISYNEQFFGPGTRLTVL.